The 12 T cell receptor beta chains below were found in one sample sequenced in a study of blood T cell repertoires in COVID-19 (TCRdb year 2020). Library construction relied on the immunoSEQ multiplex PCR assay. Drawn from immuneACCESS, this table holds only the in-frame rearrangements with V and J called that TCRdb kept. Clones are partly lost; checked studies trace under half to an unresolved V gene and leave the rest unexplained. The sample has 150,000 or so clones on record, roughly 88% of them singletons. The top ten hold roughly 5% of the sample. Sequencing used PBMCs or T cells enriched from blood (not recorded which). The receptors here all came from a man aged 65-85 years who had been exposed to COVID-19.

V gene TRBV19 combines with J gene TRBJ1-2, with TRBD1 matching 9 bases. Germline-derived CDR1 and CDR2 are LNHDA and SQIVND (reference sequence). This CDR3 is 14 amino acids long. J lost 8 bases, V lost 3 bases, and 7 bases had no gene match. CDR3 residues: CASSIGQGRAGYTF. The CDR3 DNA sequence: TGTGCCAGTAGTATCGGACAGGGGAGGGCCGGCTACACCTTC.

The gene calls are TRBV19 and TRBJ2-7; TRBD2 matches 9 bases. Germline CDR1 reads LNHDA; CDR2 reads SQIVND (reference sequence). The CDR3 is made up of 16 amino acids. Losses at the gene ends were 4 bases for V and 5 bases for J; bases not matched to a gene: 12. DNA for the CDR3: TGTGCCAGTAGTAAACAGACTAGCGGCAGATCCCACGAGCAGTACTTC. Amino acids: CASSKQTSGRSHEQYF.

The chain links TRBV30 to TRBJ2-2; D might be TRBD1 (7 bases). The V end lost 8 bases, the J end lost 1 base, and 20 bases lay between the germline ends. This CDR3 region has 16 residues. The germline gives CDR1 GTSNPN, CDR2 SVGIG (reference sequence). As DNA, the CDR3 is TGTGCCAGGCGCGGAGGGGGCGCACGGAACACCGGGGAGCTGTTTTTT. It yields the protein CARRGGGARNTGELFF.

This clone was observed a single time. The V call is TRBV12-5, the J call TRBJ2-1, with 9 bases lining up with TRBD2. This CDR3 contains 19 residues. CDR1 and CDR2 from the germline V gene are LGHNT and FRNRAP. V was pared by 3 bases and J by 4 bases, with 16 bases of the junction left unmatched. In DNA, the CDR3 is TGTGCTAGTGGTTTAGGTAGCGGGGGAGCGGGGGGACTATACAATGAGCAGTTCTTC. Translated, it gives CASGLGSGGAGGLYNEQFF.

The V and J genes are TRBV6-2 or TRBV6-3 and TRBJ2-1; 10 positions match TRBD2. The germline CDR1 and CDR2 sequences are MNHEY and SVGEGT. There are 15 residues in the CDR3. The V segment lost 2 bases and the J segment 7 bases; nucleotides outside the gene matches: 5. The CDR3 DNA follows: TGTGCCAGCAGTTACGTAGCGGGGGGCTGGAATGAGCAGTTCTTC. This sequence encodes CASSYVAGGWNEQFF.

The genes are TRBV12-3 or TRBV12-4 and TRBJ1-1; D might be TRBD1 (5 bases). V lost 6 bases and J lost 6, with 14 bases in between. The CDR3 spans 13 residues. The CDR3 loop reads CASSPRGGAEAFF. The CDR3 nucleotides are TGTGCCAGCAGCCCCCGGGGGGGGGCTGAAGCTTTCTTT.

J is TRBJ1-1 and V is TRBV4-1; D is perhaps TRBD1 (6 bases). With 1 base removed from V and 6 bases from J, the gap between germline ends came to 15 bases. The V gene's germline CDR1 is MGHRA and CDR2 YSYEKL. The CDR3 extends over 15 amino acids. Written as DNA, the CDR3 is TGCGCCAGCAGCCAAGCCGGCGCAGGGGATGCTGAAGCTTTCTTT. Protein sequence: CASSQAGAGDAEAFF.

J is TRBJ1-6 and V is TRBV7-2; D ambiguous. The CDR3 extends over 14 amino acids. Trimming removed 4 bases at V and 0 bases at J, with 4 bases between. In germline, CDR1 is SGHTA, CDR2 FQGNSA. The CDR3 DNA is TGTGCCAGCAGCTCTCCCTCCTATAATTCACCCCTCCACTTT. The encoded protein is CASSSPSYNSPLHF.

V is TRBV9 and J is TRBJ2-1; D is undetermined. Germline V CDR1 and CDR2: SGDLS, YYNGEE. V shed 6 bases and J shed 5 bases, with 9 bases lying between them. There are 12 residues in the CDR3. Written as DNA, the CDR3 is TGTGCCAGCAATAGACTTCACAATGAGCAGTTCTTC. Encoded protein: CASNRLHNEQFF.

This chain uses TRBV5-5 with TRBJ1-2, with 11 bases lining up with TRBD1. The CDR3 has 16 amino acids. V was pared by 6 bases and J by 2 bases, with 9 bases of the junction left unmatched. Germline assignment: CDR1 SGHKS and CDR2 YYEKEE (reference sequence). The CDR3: CASTRGTGGMNYGYTF. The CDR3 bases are TGTGCCAGCACCCGAGGGACAGGGGGGATGAACTATGGCTACACCTTC.

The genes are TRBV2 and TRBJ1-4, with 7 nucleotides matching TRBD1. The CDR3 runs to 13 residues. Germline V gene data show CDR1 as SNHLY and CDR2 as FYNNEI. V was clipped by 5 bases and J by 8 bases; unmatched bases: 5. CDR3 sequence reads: CASSIRDSEKLFF. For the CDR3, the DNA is TGTGCCAGCAGTATTAGGGACAGCGAAAAACTGTTTTTT.

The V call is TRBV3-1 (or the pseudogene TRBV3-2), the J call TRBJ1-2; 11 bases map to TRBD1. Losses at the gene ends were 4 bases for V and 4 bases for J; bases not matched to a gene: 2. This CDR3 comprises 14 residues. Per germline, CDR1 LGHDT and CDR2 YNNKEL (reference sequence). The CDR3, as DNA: TGTGCCAGCAGCCCCGGGACAGGGGGCTATGGCTACACCTTC. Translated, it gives CASSPGTGGYGYTF.